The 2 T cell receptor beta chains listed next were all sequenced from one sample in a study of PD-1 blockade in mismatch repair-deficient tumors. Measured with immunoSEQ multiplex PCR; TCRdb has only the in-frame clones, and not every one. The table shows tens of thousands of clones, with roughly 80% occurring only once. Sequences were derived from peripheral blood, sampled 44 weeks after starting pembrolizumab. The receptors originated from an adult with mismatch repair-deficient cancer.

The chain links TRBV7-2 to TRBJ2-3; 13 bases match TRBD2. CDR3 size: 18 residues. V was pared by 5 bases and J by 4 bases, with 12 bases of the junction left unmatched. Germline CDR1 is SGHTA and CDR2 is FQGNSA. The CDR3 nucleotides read TGTGCCAGCAGCGGCAGATCCGGACTAGCGGGAGTCCCAGATACGCAGTATTTT. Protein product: CASSGRSGLAGVPDTQYF.

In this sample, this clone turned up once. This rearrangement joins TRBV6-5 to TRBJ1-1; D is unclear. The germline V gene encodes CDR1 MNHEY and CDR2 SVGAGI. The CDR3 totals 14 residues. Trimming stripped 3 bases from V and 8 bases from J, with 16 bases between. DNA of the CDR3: TGTGCCAGCAGTTATCGGGGTCACCTCCTCGAAGCTTTCTTT. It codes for CASSYRGHLLEAFF.